The T cell receptor (beta chain) described here comes from a study of sequential checkpoint blockade in melanoma. Across the study: After both sequences, patients received maintenance nivolumab. DNA from about a hundred pretreatment tumor samples underwent TCRβ immunosequencing. Study observations and caveats: Response in arm A was associated with pretreatment TIL clonality.

Only a few counts were recorded for this clone. Its antigen is not identified. Produced via immunoSEQ multiplex PCR; TCRdb's table is partial and in-frame only. The table has about 10,000 clones, roughly 28% seen once; the top ten hold 20% to 30%. Treatment in this sample: randomized to nivolumab then ipilimumab (arm A) or the reverse (arm B). The CDR3 loop spans 15 amino acids. CDR1 MNHGY and CDR2 SAAAGT come from the germline V gene. V was pared by 6 bases and J by 3 bases, with 8 bases of the junction left unmatched. The receptor was isolated from a human donor with melanoma. The chain recombines TRBV6-8 with TRBJ1-1; TRBD1 matches 9 bases. Sequenced here: tumor tissue (inferred from file names), sampled from a patient given nivolumab and ipilimumab in sequence. CDR3 residues: CASRPMGQGYTEAFF. In DNA form, the CDR3 reads TGTGCCAGCAGACCTATGGGACAGGGATACACTGAAGCTTTCTTT.